The rows below give T cell receptor beta chains drawn from one sample of a study of cytomegalovirus exposure and HLA in healthy donors. Produced via immunoSEQ multiplex PCR; TCRdb's table is partial and in-frame only. The sample holds tens of thousands of clones; 70% to 85% are singletons and the top ten take approximately 7.2%. The sample consisted of PBMCs. These receptors all come from a woman between 40 and 55 years old in good health and CMV-seronegative. CDR3s include the opening cysteine and the closing phenylalanine or tryptophan. D genes are given only for firm matches. Clone size is given for some rows only: seen once, a few or many times, or a class if the clone is expanded.

clone size	V gene	J gene	D gene	CDR3 protein	CDR3 DNA
-	TRBV19	TRBJ2-7	-	CASRDQGYEQYF	TGTGCCAGTAGAGACCAGGGCTACGAGCAGTACTTC
-	TRBV7-9	TRBJ2-3	-	CASSLVGQIVRYTQYF	TGTGCCAGCAGCTTAGTTGGTCAGATAGTCAGGTATACGCAGTATTTT
-	TRBV5-1	TRBJ2-2	-	CASAQGLSNTGELFF	TGCGCCAGCGCTCAGGGACTGTCGAACACCGGGGAGCTGTTTTTT
-	TRBV4-1	TRBJ1-5	TRBD1	CASSQVVNRGSQPQHF	TGCGCCAGCAGCCAAGTGGTGAACAGGGGGAGTCAGCCCCAGCATTTT
-	TRBV2	TRBJ2-4	-	CASREPGYCF	TGTGCCAGCAGGGAACCAGGGTATTGCTTC
-	TRBV6-4	TRBJ1-3	-	CASRENRATISGNTIYF	TGTGCCAGCAGGGAAAACAGGGCTACGATCTCTGGAAACACCATATATTTT
-	TRBV6-1	TRBJ1-5	-	CASGQSGNQPQHF	TGTGCCAGCGGACAGAGTGGAAATCAGCCCCAGCATTTT
-	TRBV29-1	TRBJ1-1	-	CSVEDYPNTEAFF	TGCAGCGTTGAAGATTATCCGAACACTGAAGCTTTCTTT
-	TRBV6-1	TRBJ1-4	-	CASSERVGRVLNEKLFF	TGTGCCAGCAGTGAAAGAGTGGGGAGGGTACTAAATGAAAAACTGTTTTTT
-	TRBV19	TRBJ1-1	-	CASSIGYSSPPMNTEAFF	TGTGCCAGTAGTATAGGTTACAGCTCCCCCCCAATGAACACTGAAGCTTTCTTT
few	TRBV2	TRBJ2-7	TRBD1	CASSSQGAHEQYF	TGTGCCAGCAGTTCACAGGGGGCGCACGAGCAGTACTTC
-	TRBV30	TRBJ2-1	TRBD2	CAWSVGLAAYNEQFF	TGTGCCTGGAGTGTCGGACTAGCAGCGTACAATGAGCAGTTCTTC
-	TRBV11-2	TRBJ2-7	TRBD2	CASSLERGPSYEQYF	TGTGCCAGCAGCCTCGAGCGGGGGCCTTCCTACGAGCAGTACTTC
-	TRBV25-1	TRBJ2-1	-	CASRRDWNEQFF	TGTGCCAGCAGACGGGACTGGAATGAGCAGTTCTTC
few	TRBV28	TRBJ2-2	TRBD2	CASSRGGRRGTGELFF	TGTGCCAGCAGTCGGGGGGGGCGGAGAGGCACCGGGGAGCTGTTTTTT
few	TRBV7-9	TRBJ2-7	-	CSSSPNSYEQYF	TGTTCCAGCAGCCCGAATAGCTACGAGCAGTACTTC
-	TRBV9	TRBJ2-2	-	CASSVVETTGELFF	TGTGCCAGCAGCGTCGTGGAGACCACCGGGGAGCTGTTTTTT
-	TRBV19	TRBJ1-1	TRBD1	CASRTTRDRGVGKSEAFF	TGTGCCAGTAGGACGACCCGGGACAGGGGAGTTGGCAAGTCTGAAGCTTTCTTT
-	TRBV19	TRBJ1-1	-	CASSTRQRTLMNTEAFF	TGTGCCAGTAGTACACGACAGAGGACCCTCATGAACACTGAAGCTTTCTTT
few	TRBV29-1	TRBJ2-3	TRBD2	CSVEDGTSGWGTQYF	TGCAGCGTTGAAGACGGGACTAGCGGATGGGGTACGCAGTATTTT
-	TRBV12-5	TRBJ2-7	TRBD1	CASGLQGYPSYEQYF	TGTGCTAGTGGTTTACAGGGGTATCCTTCCTACGAGCAGTACTTC
once	TRBV27	TRBJ2-1	-	CASRFSLNNEQFF	TGTGCCAGCAGGTTTAGCCTAAACAATGAGCAGTTCTTC
-	TRBV11-1	TRBJ1-3	-	CASSHTDSSSGNTIYF	TGTGCCAGCAGCCATACGGACAGCTCCTCTGGAAACACCATATATTTT
-	TRBV7-2	TRBJ2-7	-	CASSLEGHRSYEQYF	TGTGCCAGCAGCTTAGAAGGACACCGCTCCTACGAGCAGTACTTC
-	TRBV6-1	TRBJ2-1	TRBD2	CASRPSGLAGNEQFF	TGTGCCAGCAGGCCCTCGGGACTAGCGGGCAATGAGCAGTTCTTC
-	TRBV12-5	TRBJ1-1	TRBD1	CASGRGQVEAFF	TGTGCTAGTGGTAGGGGGCAGGTTGAAGCTTTCTTT
-	TRBV13	TRBJ2-2	-	CASSFESSSDGELFF	TGTGCCAGCAGCTTCGAGTCTAGCTCCGACGGGGAGCTGTTTTTT
-	TRBV19	TRBJ2-3	-	CASSKVRTEGTDTQYF	TGTGCCAGTAGTAAGGTGCGGACGGAGGGGACAGATACGCAGTATTTT
-	TRBV30	TRBJ1-1	-	CAWNQQPGNTEAFF	TGTGCCTGGAATCAACAGCCCGGGAACACTGAAGCTTTCTTT
-	TRBV27	TRBJ1-6	TRBD1	CASGRTGYNSPLHF	TGTGCCAGCGGGCGGACAGGGTATAATTCACCCCTCCACTTT
-	TRBV28	TRBJ2-5	TRBD1	CASSLDRVGGSETQYF	TGTGCCAGCAGTCTCGACAGGGTCGGTGGGTCGGAGACCCAGTACTTC
-	TRBV30	TRBJ1-4	-	CAWCQGPGEKLFF	TGTGCCTGGTGCCAGGGCCCAGGGGAAAAACTGTTTTTT
-	TRBV30	TRBJ1-5	TRBD1	CAWSVQGTNQPQHF	TGTGCCTGGAGTGTACAGGGGACCAATCAGCCCCAGCATTTT
-	TRBV6-6	TRBJ2-4	TRBD2	CASSTSGNKNIQYF	TGTGCCAGCAGTACTAGCGGGAACAAAAACATTCAGTACTTC
-	TRBV4-1	TRBJ2-2	-	CASSQDSGWPGELFF	TGCGCCAGCAGCCAAGACTCAGGGTGGCCCGGGGAGCTGTTTTTT
-	TRBV6-1	TRBJ1-2	TRBD1	CASSERGGQGAPYGYTF	TGTGCCAGCAGTGAACGAGGGGGACAGGGGGCCCCCTATGGCTACACCTTC
-	TRBV11-1	TRBJ2-3	TRBD1	CASSRQGEADTQYF	TGTGCCAGCAGTCGACAGGGCGAAGCAGATACGCAGTATTTT
-	TRBV27	TRBJ2-3	-	CASSGSGTSTDTQYF	TGTGCCAGCAGTGGTAGCGGCACTAGCACAGATACGCAGTATTTT
-	TRBV28	TRBJ1-1	-	CASSFQGWNTEAFF	TGTGCCAGCAGTTTCCAGGGGTGGAACACTGAAGCTTTCTTT
-	TRBV6-1	TRBJ2-5	TRBD2	CASSEATGRGGITTQYF	TGTGCCAGCAGTGAAGCAACCGGGAGGGGCGGGATTACGACCCAGTACTTC
few	TRBV29-1	TRBJ1-2	-	CSAEENYGYTF	TGCAGCGCCGAGGAAAACTATGGCTACACCTTC
-	TRBV6-5	TRBJ2-1	-	CASSSTLAGMDNEQFF	TGTGCCAGCAGTTCCACCCTAGCAGGAATGGACAATGAGCAGTTCTTC
-	TRBV10-3	TRBJ2-3	TRBD2	CAISESTAGGRNTQYF	TGTGCCATCAGTGAGTCGACGGCGGGGGGGAGGAATACGCAGTATTTT
-	TRBV11-2	TRBJ1-1	-	CASSLGNGVEAFF	TGTGCCAGCAGCTTAGGGAACGGAGTTGAAGCTTTCTTT
-	TRBV5-1	TRBJ2-5	TRBD2	CASSWGSGNQYQETQYF	TGCGCCAGCAGCTGGGGTAGCGGGAACCAGTACCAAGAGACCCAGTACTTC
-	TRBV30	TRBJ1-3	TRBD1	CAWNQPRDSAGNTIYF	TGTGCCTGGAACCAACCCCGGGACAGCGCTGGAAACACCATATATTTT
-	TRBV13	TRBJ1-2	-	CASSLGEGEGPYGYTF	TGTGCCAGCAGCTTAGGTGAGGGGGAAGGACCCTATGGCTACACCTTC
once	TRBV6-1	TRBJ2-2	TRBD2	CASSAASGGSGELFF	TGTGCCAGCAGTGCGGCTAGCGGGGGGTCGGGGGAGCTGTTTTTT
-	TRBV5-1	TRBJ2-7	TRBD1	CASSLPTGSYEQYF	TGCGCCAGCAGCTTACCGACAGGGTCCTACGAGCAGTACTTC
-	TRBV7-3	TRBJ2-3	TRBD2	CASSLAAGGTDTQYF	TGTGCCAGCAGCTTAGCAGCGGGGGGCACAGATACGCAGTATTTT